These 12 T cell receptor beta chains share one sample of origin, sequenced in a study of T-cell memory formation after mild COVID-19. TCRdb recomputed calls from the 5' RACE reads with MiXCR, one row per CDR3 protein. The sample yields some 43,000 distinct CDR3 sequences, over 5% seen once. The sample taken for sequencing was PBMCs or a T cell subset sorted from them (not recorded which). These receptor sequences come from an adult who had mild COVID-19 (a few samples of this study predate the infection). Cell type and time point are not known.

This clonotype was seen more than once but under ten times. This chain uses TRBV12-3 or TRBV12-4 with TRBJ2-3, with D uncertain. The CDR3 totals 16 residues. The V and J ends lost 4 bases and 2 bases respectively, with 16 bases between them. Written as DNA, the CDR3 is TGTGCCAGCAGTTCCTACGTAGGTGGCGCCACAGATACGCAGTATTTT. It codes for CASSSYVGGATDTQYF.

This chain connects TRBV11-2 to TRBJ2-7; 10 nucleotides agree with TRBD1. The CDR3 consists of 16 residues. With 5 bases clipped from V and 3 bases from J, the junction kept 10 bases outside the gene matches. CDR1 SGHAT and CDR2 FQNNGV come from the germline V gene. In DNA, the CDR3 is TGTGCCAGCAGCCACAGCCGGGACAGGGGATTCTACGAGCAGTACTTC. Translating it yields CASSHSRDRGFYEQYF. Full variable domain (rest looked up from reference TRBV11-2 and TRBJ2-7): EAGVAQSPRYKIIEKRQSVAFWCNPISGHATLYWYQQILGQGPKLLIQFQNNGVVDDSQLPKDRFSAERLKGVDSTLKIQPAKLEDSAVYLCASSHSRDRGFYEQYFGPGTRLTVT.

This clonotype was detected once. The chain uses TRBV29-1 and TRBJ1-1, with TRBD1 matching over 10 bases. Germline V gene sequence: CDR1 SQVTM, CDR2 ANQGSEA. This CDR3 has 13 amino acids. The V segment lost 7 bases and the J segment 4 bases; nucleotides outside the gene matches: 6. In DNA, the CDR3 is TGCAGCGCAGGACAGGGGGTAGCCACTGAAGCTTTCTTT. Encoded protein: CSAGQGVATEAFF.

V gene TRBV12-3 or TRBV12-4 combines with J gene TRBJ2-3; possible D gene TRBD2, 6 bases. Trimming pared 9 bases from V and 1 base from J, leaving 20 bases between. CDR3 length equals 16 residues. The CDR3 DNA follows: TGTGCCAGTTCTGTCGACGGGGAGGTACGCACAGATACGCAGTATTTT. It translates to CASSVDGEVRTDTQYF.

The J gene is TRBJ1-1, the V gene TRBV6-2 or TRBV6-3, with unresolved D. This CDR3 is 14 amino acids long. Trimming took off 2 bases at V and 1 base at J, with 8 bases between the two ends. CDR1 is MNHEY and CDR2 is SVGEGT in the germline V gene. CDR3 DNA sequence: TGTGCCAGCAGTTACGGAGTTGGGAACACTGAAGCTTTCTTT. Translating it yields CASSYGVGNTEAFF.

The chain has TRBV3-1 and TRBJ2-3; D not resolved. V was pared by 0 bases and J by 5 bases, with 6 bases between. Germline values: CDR1 LGHDT, CDR2 YNNKEL (reference sequence). The CDR3 is made up of 13 amino acids. CDR3 sequence: CASSQDRQDTQYF. Written as DNA, the CDR3 is TGTGCCAGCAGCCAAGACCGGCAAGATACGCAGTATTTT.

This clonotype has ten or more counts. The chain carries TRBV6-5 and TRBJ2-1; the D gene is possibly TRBD2 (6 bases). Germline V gives CDR1 MNHEY, CDR2 SVGAGI. V was clipped by 4 bases and J by 4 bases, with 8 bases between them. This CDR3 has 13 amino acids. This chain's CDR3 is CASSFSGYNEQFF. The CDR3 coding sequence is TGTGCCAGCAGTTTTAGCGGATACAATGAGCAGTTCTTC.

This chain connects TRBV6-1 to TRBJ2-7; D unclear. Germline lookup yields CDR1 MNHNS and CDR2 SASEGT. The CDR3 loop spans 11 amino acids. V lost 7 bases to trimming and J lost 3 bases, with 7 bases between them. The CDR3 DNA follows: TGTGCCAGCATGGCGCTCTACGAGCAGTACTTC. This codes for CASMALYEQYF.

This chain uses TRBV11-2 with TRBJ1-1, with no clear D. CDR1 and CDR2 from the germline V gene are SGHAT and FQNNGV. The CDR3 consists of 14 residues. Between the trimmed V and J ends, which lost 2 bases and 2 bases, there was a span of 9 bases. The CDR3 is CASSLFAVNTEAFF. The DNA of the CDR3 is TGTGCCAGCAGCTTATTTGCCGTCAACACTGAAGCTTTCTTT.

This clonotype was picked up a small number of times. The rearrangement uses TRBV7-9 and TRBJ2-1; 8 positions agree with TRBD1. The CDR3 sequence is 18 residues long. V lost 1 base to trimming and J lost 8 bases; unmatched junction nucleotides: 16. Germline V CDR1 and CDR2: SEHNR, FQNEAQ (reference sequence). The CDR3 nucleotides read TGTGCCAGCAGCTTAGTCCCTGGCAGGGGGCTGGACTTGGATGAGCAGTTCTTC. Encoded protein: CASSLVPGRGLDLDEQFF.

In this sample, this clonotype turned up many times. The chain couples TRBV7-9 to TRBJ2-3; the match to TRBD1 covers 8 bases. This CDR3 has 16 residues. Germline-derived CDR1 and CDR2 are SEHNR and FQNEAQ (reference sequence). Unmatched junction bases numbered 10, after V lost 5 bases and J lost 3 bases. The CDR3 nucleotides are TGTGCCAGCAGCCTGTTGATCGGGACAGGAACAGATACGCAGTATTTT. Protein: CASSLLIGTGTDTQYF.

This clonotype was detected a few times. The chain is built from TRBV29-1 and TRBJ1-3; D is unclear. The germline V gene has CDR1 SQVTM and CDR2 ANQGSEA. V was trimmed by 2 bases and J by 2 bases, leaving 13 bases between them. The length of the CDR3 is 15 residues. The CDR3 sequence is CSVESTGHAGNTIYF. DNA of the CDR3: TGCAGCGTTGAATCGACCGGGCACGCTGGAAACACCATATATTTT.